This entry concerns a single T cell receptor (beta chain). Germline V gives CDR1 SGDLS, CDR2 YYNGEE. V shed 3 bases and J 9 bases; nucleotides not matched to a gene: 10. The CDR3 covers 15 residues. The data were taken from a study of cytomegalovirus exposure and HLA in healthy donors. At the level of the study: Earlier findings included approximately 120 million unique TCR beta sequences obtained from 170 million or so T cells.

Both 60 Vbeta primers and 13 Jbeta primers went into the PCR. The repertoire was sequenced with immunoSEQ multiplex PCR; TCRdb's copy has only in-frame clones and lacks some. The table records approximately 110,000 clones, approximately 73% of them present only once. Sequencing used PBMCs. This clonotype was sampled from a man in his forties in good health and CMV-seronegative. The chain combines TRBV9 with TRBJ2-1; 9 positions agree with TRBD2. CDR3 nucleotide sequence: TGTGCCAGCAGCGCCTCCATAGCGGGGGTTGTTGAGCAGTTCTTC. Protein: CASSASIAGVVEQFF.